This TCR beta chain was documented in a study of T cell responses to AZD1222 COVID-19 vaccine. The study, taken as a whole, reports: Two AZD1222 doses significantly raised spike-specific TCR breadth and depth over controls. It was only a handful of AZD1222 recipients who were seropositive at baseline. Clonal diversity was possibly underestimated, and the donors were mostly white British, with more females. Reports indicate that nearly half of spike-specific TCRs are directed at unmutated variant regions.

The table came from immunoSEQ multiplex PCR; TCRdb's copy has only in-frame clones and leaves some out. In the table there are about 130,000 clones, over 85% of which are singletons. The V end lost 5 bases, the J end lost 6 bases, and 23 bases lay between the germline ends. The CDR3 totals 16 residues. Per germline, CDR1 LGHDT and CDR2 YNNKEL (reference sequence). As concerns this clone: What it binds is not known.

This chain connects TRBV3-1 (or the pseudogene TRBV3-2) to TRBJ2-7, with D possibly being TRBD1 (5 bases). This receptor was identified in an adult in good health. The sequenced sample was peripheral blood, obtained on day 0 of AZD1222 vaccination. The CDR3 sequence is CASSTLYRSKGSEQYF. CDR3 bases: TGTGCCAGCAGCACACTTTACAGGAGTAAGGGAAGCGAGCAGTACTTC.